Listed here is a single TCR beta chain. Its antigen is unidentified. These data are taken from a study of T cells in localized non-small cell lung cancer. General observations from the study: Peak T cell clonality was found in uninvolved adjacent lung, exceeding tumor. Turning up in adjacent lung were a median approximately 57 of the top 100 tumor clones. Investigators sequenced only a single tumor region, leaving heterogeneity possible. Longer overall survival accompanied higher blood T cell density.

TCRdb's copy holds only in-frame clones and misses some; the assay was immunoSEQ multiplex PCR. The table records 40,000 to 60,000 clones, more than 85% of them present only once. Sequenced material: PBMCs, taken before any cancer treatment. The sequence derives from a female donor with stage II lung adenocarcinoma.

The CDR3, as DNA: TGTGCCAGCAGCGATGGGACAGGGGGAAACTACGAGCAGTACTTC. The encoded protein is CASSDGTGGNYEQYF. V gene TRBV6-1 combines with J gene TRBJ2-7; TRBD1 agrees at 11 bases. Germline CDR1 and CDR2: MNHNS and SASEGT. The CDR3 length is 15 residues. The trim removed 6 bases at V and 3 bases at J, leaving 7 bases unmatched.